This T cell receptor (beta chain) is from a study of blood T cell repertoires in COVID-19. Study background: Acute and convalescent COVID-19 specimens originated in the United States, Italy and Spain.

There are 13 residues in the CDR3. V was trimmed by 6 bases and J by 1 base, leaving 9 bases between them. Sequencing used immunoSEQ multiplex PCR; TCRdb keeps in-frame clones, though not all of them. The table has approximately 440,000 clones, about 92% seen once. Turning to this clone: A much larger clone lies a single base off, so this may be a read error.

This chain joins TRBV12-3 or TRBV12-4 and TRBJ1-1, with D tentatively TRBD1 (6 bases). The material sequenced was PBMCs or T cells enriched from blood (not recorded which). This TCR was sampled from a man between 18 and 35 years old who had recovered from COVID-19. This chain's CDR3 is CASSQQGNTEAFF. Here the CDR3 DNA reads TGTGCCAGCAGCCAACAGGGGAACACTGAAGCTTTCTTT.